This is a list of T cell receptor beta chains from one sample in a study of blood T cell repertoires in COVID-19. TCRdb's table, derived via immunoSEQ multiplex PCR, lists solely in-frame clones and lacks some. The sample has over 120,000 clones; approximately 84% are singletons. Sequencing was carried out using peripheral blood. Receptor source: a woman aged 60 to 75 with acute or convalescent COVID-19. CDR3s include the opening cysteine and the closing phenylalanine or tryptophan. The order of the fields is V gene, clone size, D gene, CDR3 length, J gene, CDR3 DNA, CDR3 protein. A D gene is named only where the DNA matches it firmly. The listing skips clone size in some rows; elsewhere it reads once, few, many or a size class.

V: TRBV7-2
size: NA
D: NA
length: 12
J: TRBJ2-4
DNA: TGTGCCAGCAGCATGGGAGGGGGGATTTGGTACTTC
CDR3: CASSMGGGIWYF

V: TRBV29-1
size: once
D: NA
length: 12
J: TRBJ1-2
DNA: TGCAGCGTTGGCCAGGGCAACTATGGCTACACCTTC
CDR3: CSVGQGNYGYTF

V: TRBV6-6
size: NA
D: TRBD1
length: 13
J: TRBJ2-7
DNA: TGTGCCAGCAGATTACAGGGGATCTACGAGCAGTACTTC
CDR3: CASRLQGIYEQYF

V: TRBV2
size: NA
D: TRBD1
length: 14
J: TRBJ1-1
DNA: TGTGCCAGCACAATCGACAGGGGGCGTCTTGAAGCTTTCTTT
CDR3: CASTIDRGRLEAFF

V: TRBV7-9
size: NA
D: NA
length: 16
J: TRBJ1-2
DNA: TGTGCCAGCAGCTTCTGGCTGTTTGGGCGTGACTATGGCTACACCTTC
CDR3: CASSFWLFGRDYGYTF

V: TRBV28
size: NA
D: NA
length: 15
J: TRBJ2-3
DNA: TGTGCCAGCAGTTTAAGAGCGGGTAGCACAGATACGCAGTATTTT
CDR3: CASSLRAGSTDTQYF

V: TRBV15
size: NA
D: TRBD2
length: 17
J: TRBJ2-7
DNA: TGTGCCACCAGCCGAAGGACTAGCGGGGCCTTTCCCCTCGAGCAGTACTTC
CDR3: CATSRRTSGAFPLEQYF

V: TRBV10-3
size: NA
D: TRBD2
length: 15
J: TRBJ2-1
DNA: TGTGCCATCAGTGAGCCTAGCGGGACCTACAATGAGCAGTTCTTC
CDR3: CAISEPSGTYNEQFF

V: TRBV2
size: NA
D: NA
length: 15
J: TRBJ2-7
DNA: TGTGCCAGCTACTTAAAACAGGGCCGGACCTACGAGCAGTACTTC
CDR3: CASYLKQGRTYEQYF

V: TRBV6-5
size: NA
D: TRBD1
length: 15
J: TRBJ2-7
DNA: TGTGCCAGCAGTTACTCCCCCGGGACAGCCTACGAGCAGTACTTC
CDR3: CASSYSPGTAYEQYF

V: TRBV7-8
size: NA
D: NA
length: 14
J: TRBJ1-2
DNA: TGTGCCAGCAGCTCGCCCTTAGGCGGATATGGCTACACCTTC
CDR3: CASSSPLGGYGYTF

V: TRBV7-9
size: NA
D: NA
length: 15
J: TRBJ2-7
DNA: TGTGCCAGCAGCAAGACTGGCATCAGCTCCTACGAGCAGTACTTC
CDR3: CASSKTGISSYEQYF

V: TRBV19
size: few
D: TRBD1
length: 16
J: TRBJ2-5
DNA: TGTGCCAGTAGTAGGAATCACAGGGGAGTACAGGAGACCCAGTACTTC
CDR3: CASSRNHRGVQETQYF

V: TRBV11-2
size: NA
D: TRBD1
length: 14
J: TRBJ1-2
DNA: TGTGCCAGCAGCCTGGGACAGCGAGTGTATGGCTACACCTTC
CDR3: CASSLGQRVYGYTF

V: TRBV6-5
size: NA
D: NA
length: 13
J: TRBJ1-2
DNA: TGTGCCAGCGGGGAACAGGGTTTGAATGGCTACACCTTC
CDR3: CASGEQGLNGYTF

V: TRBV6-5
size: once
D: NA
length: 15
J: TRBJ1-4
DNA: TGTGCCAGCAGTTACGAAGGGGCCTACAATGAAAAACTGTTTTTT
CDR3: CASSYEGAYNEKLFF

V: TRBV4-2
size: NA
D: NA
length: 12
J: TRBJ2-1
DNA: TGTGCCAGCAGCCAAGACAGCGATGAGCAGTTCTTC
CDR3: CASSQDSDEQFF

V: TRBV3-1/TRBV3-2
size: NA
D: TRBD1
length: 14
J: TRBJ1-2
DNA: TGTGCCAGCAGCCACGGACAGGGCCTGTATGGCTACACCTTC
CDR3: CASSHGQGLYGYTF

V: TRBV28
size: NA
D: NA
length: 12
J: TRBJ1-3
DNA: TGTGCCAGCAGTCTTATAGGAAACACCATATATTTT
CDR3: CASSLIGNTIYF

V: TRBV19
size: NA
D: NA
length: 13
J: TRBJ1-1
DNA: TGTGCCAGTAGTCCCCCGGGGGGGTATGAAGCTTTCTTT
CDR3: CASSPPGGYEAFF

V: TRBV19
size: NA
D: TRBD2
length: 15
J: TRBJ2-3
DNA: TGTGCCAGTAGTCCCCTCGGAGGGAGGGCAGATACGCAGTATTTT
CDR3: CASSPLGGRADTQYF

V: TRBV5-1
size: once
D: NA
length: 14
J: TRBJ1-1
DNA: TGCGCCAGCAGCTTGGCGGGAATCGTCACTGAAGCTTTCTTT
CDR3: CASSLAGIVTEAFF

V: TRBV3-1/TRBV3-2
size: NA
D: NA
length: 15
J: TRBJ1-5
DNA: TGTGCCAGCAGCCAAGATGCAGGGGGCAATCAGCCCCAGCATTTT
CDR3: CASSQDAGGNQPQHF

V: TRBV5-4
size: NA
D: NA
length: 15
J: TRBJ2-1
DNA: TGTGCCAGCAGCCCGGGGGTATCCACCTACAATGAGCAGTTCTTC
CDR3: CASSPGVSTYNEQFF

V: TRBV28
size: NA
D: NA
length: 15
J: TRBJ2-1
DNA: TGTGCCAGCAGTCCGTCGGGTCCCTCCTACAATGAGCAGTTCTTC
CDR3: CASSPSGPSYNEQFF

V: TRBV5-1
size: once
D: TRBD2
length: 17
J: TRBJ2-1
DNA: TGCGCCAGCAGCTTGGAGCTAGCGGACCTACGTTTCCGTGAGCAGTTCTTC
CDR3: CASSLELADLRFREQFF

V: TRBV11-3
size: NA
D: TRBD2
length: 18
J: TRBJ2-1
DNA: TGTGCCAGCAGCTTCCTCGGTACTACTAGCGGGATATACAATGAGCAGTTCTTC
CDR3: CASSFLGTTSGIYNEQFF

V: TRBV6-6
size: NA
D: TRBD1
length: 17
J: TRBJ2-1
DNA: TGTGCCAGCATTCGACAGGGCTCCCTCTTCTCCTACAATGAGCAGTTCTTC
CDR3: CASIRQGSLFSYNEQFF

V: TRBV12-3/TRBV12-4
size: NA
D: NA
length: 13
J: TRBJ2-2
DNA: TGTGCCAGCAGTCCGCAAGCCACCGGGGAGCTGTTTTTT
CDR3: CASSPQATGELFF

V: TRBV18
size: NA
D: NA
length: 13
J: TRBJ1-2
DNA: TGTGCCAGCTCACCGGACAGTATCTATGGCTACACCTTC
CDR3: CASSPDSIYGYTF